This entry concerns a single T cell receptor beta chain. Its antigen is still unknown. These data come from a study of spatial heterogeneity in lung cancer. Individually, TCR cDNA molecules were each labelled with a unique molecular identifier. A single record per CDR3 protein comes from TCRdb applying MiXCR to the 5' RACE reads. Of nearly 80,000 distinct CDR3 sequences in the sample, under 8.5% were seen once. Study observations and caveats: The study found ubiquitous expanded tumor TCRs in blood more at resection than follow-up.

As for time point: sample taken at primary tumor resection. Untreated early-stage non-small cell lung cancer patients, fewer than 85 in total, were the donors. The sample here was PBMCs, taken at surgery. The receptor was derived from a male donor with early-stage non-small cell lung cancer.

CDR3 DNA sequence: TGTGCCAGCAGCCAAGATAGGGGACAGGGGACCCAGTACTTC. Amino acids: CASSQDRGQGTQYF. The chain combines TRBV4-2 with TRBJ2-5; 9 bases line up with TRBD1. With V trimmed by 0 bases and J by 7 bases, 3 bases remained unmatched. The CDR3 sequence is 14 residues long. Germline V lookup: CDR1 LGHNA, CDR2 YNFKEQ.